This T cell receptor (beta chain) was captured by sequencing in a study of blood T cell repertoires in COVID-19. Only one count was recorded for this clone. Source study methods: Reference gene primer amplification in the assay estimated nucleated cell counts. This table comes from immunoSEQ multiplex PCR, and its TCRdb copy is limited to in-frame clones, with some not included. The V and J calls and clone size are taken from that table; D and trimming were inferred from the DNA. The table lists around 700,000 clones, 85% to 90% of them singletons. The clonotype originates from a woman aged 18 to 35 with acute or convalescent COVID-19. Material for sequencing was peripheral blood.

CDR3 DNA: TGTGCCCTCGGGAGCGGGGGCACAGATACGCAGTATTTT. This sequence encodes CALGSGGTDTQYF. The gene calls are TRBV6-5 and TRBJ2-3; 7 bases align to TRBD2. The CDR3 consists of 13 residues. Germline loops: CDR1 MNHEY, CDR2 SVGAGI. V lost 11 bases, J lost 1 base, and 6 bases stayed unmatched.